This T cell receptor (beta chain) is drawn from a study of T cell responses to AZD1222 COVID-19 vaccine. Trimming stripped 5 bases from V and 11 bases from J, with 10 bases between. This CDR3 has 11 amino acids. As to this clone: Antigen unknown.

Assay: immunoSEQ multiplex PCR; the TCRdb copy retains only in-frame clones and omits some. This table holds 150,000 or so clones, over 90% found once. Overall study results and limits: Seropositive AZD1222 recipients at baseline numbered only five or six. Repertoires were collected only later (after the peak T cell response had occurred).

Whether given at about 4 or about 12 weeks, second doses were pooled. Sequencing was performed on peripheral blood, taken 28 days after the second AZD1222 dose. V gene TRBV12-3 or TRBV12-4 combines with J gene TRBJ1-3; no definite D call. The sequence was collected from an adult who received the AZD1222 COVID-19 vaccine. The DNA of the CDR3 is TGTGCCAGCAGTACAGTCGCCCCCATATATTTT. Protein: CASSTVAPIYF.